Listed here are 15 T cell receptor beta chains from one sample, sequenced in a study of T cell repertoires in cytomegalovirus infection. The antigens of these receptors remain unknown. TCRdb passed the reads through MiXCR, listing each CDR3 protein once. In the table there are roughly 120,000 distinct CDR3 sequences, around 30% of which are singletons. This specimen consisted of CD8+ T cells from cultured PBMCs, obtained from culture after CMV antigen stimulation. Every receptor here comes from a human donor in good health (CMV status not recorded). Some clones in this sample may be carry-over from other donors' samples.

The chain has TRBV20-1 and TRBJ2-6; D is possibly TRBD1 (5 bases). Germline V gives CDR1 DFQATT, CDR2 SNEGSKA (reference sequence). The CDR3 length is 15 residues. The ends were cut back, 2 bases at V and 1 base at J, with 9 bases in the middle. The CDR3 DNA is TGCAGTGCTAGACATCAGGGATCTGGGGCCAACGTCCTGACTTTC. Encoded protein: CSARHQGSGANVLTF.

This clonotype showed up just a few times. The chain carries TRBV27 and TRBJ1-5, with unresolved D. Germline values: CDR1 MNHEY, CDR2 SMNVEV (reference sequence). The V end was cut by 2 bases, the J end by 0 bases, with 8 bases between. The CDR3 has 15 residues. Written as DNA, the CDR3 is TGTGCCAGCAGTTTAATGGGCAGTAGCAATCAGCCCCAGCATTTT. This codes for CASSLMGSSNQPQHF.

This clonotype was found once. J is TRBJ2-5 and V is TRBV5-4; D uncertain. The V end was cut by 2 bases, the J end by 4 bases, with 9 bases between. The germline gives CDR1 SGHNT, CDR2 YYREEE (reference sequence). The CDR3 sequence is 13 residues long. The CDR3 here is CASSFQAPETQYF. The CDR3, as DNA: TGTGCCAGCAGCTTTCAAGCCCCAGAGACCCAGTACTTC.

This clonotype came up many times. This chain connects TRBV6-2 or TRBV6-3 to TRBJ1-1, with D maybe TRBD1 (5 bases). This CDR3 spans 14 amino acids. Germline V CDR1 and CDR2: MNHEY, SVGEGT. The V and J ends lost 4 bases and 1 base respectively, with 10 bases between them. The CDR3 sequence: CASSSQGSNTEAFF. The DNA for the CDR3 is TGTGCCAGCAGTTCTCAGGGTTCGAACACTGAAGCTTTCTTT.

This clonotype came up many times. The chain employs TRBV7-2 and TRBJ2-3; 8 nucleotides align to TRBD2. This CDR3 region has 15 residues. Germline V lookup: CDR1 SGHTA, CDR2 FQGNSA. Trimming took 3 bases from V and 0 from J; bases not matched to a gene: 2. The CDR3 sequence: CASSFRGGSTDTQYF. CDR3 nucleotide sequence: TGTGCCAGCAGCTTCCGGGGGGGCAGCACAGATACGCAGTATTTT. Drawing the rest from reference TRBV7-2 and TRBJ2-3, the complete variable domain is GAGVSQSPSNKVTEKGKDVELRCDPISGHTALYWYRQSLGQGLEFLIYFQGNSAPDKSGLPSDRFSAERTGGSVSTLTIQRTQQEDSAVYLCASSFRGGSTDTQYFGPGTRLTVL.

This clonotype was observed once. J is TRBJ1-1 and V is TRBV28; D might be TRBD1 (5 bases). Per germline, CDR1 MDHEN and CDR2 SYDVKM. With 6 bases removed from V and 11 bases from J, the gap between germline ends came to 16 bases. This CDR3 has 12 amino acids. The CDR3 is CASSRGVVAAFF. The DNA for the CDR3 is TGTGCCAGCAGCCGGGGGGTGGTTGCGGCTTTCTTT.

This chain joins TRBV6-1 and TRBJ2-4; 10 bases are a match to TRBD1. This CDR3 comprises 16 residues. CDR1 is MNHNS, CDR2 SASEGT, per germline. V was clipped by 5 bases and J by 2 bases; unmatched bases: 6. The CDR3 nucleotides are TGTGCCAGCAGTCTAACGACAGGGGGCCCCAAAAACATTCAGTACTTC. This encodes CASSLTTGGPKNIQYF.

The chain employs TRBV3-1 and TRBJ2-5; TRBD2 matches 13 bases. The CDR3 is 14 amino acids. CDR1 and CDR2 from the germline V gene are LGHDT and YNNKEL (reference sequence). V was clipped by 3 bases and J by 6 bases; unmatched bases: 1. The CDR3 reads CASSQGLAGKTQYF. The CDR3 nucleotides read TGTGCCAGCAGCCAGGGACTAGCGGGAAAGACCCAGTACTTC.

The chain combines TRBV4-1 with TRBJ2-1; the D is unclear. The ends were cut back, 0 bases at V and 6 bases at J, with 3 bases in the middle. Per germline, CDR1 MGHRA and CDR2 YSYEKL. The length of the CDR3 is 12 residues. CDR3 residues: CASSQDINEQFF. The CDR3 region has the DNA TGCGCCAGCAGCCAAGATATCAATGAGCAGTTCTTC.

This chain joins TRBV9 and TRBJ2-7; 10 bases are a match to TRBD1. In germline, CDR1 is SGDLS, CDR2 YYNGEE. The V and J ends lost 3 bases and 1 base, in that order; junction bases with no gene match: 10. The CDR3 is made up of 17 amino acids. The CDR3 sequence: CASSGRGGTGDSYEQYF. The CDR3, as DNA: TGTGCCAGCAGCGGTCGAGGGGGGACAGGGGATTCCTACGAGCAGTACTTC.

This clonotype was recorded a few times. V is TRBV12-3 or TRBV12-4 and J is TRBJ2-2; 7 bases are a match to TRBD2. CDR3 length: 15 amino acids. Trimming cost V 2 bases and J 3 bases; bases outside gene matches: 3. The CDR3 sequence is CASSLSGGDTGELFF. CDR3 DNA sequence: TGTGCCAGCAGTTTATCGGGGGGAGACACCGGGGAGCTGTTTTTT.

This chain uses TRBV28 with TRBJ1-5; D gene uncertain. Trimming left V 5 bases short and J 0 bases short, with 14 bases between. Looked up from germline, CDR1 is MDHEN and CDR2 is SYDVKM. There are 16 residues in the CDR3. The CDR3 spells CASSPWTGNSNQPQHF. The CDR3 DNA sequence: TGTGCCAGCAGTCCTTGGACGGGGAATAGCAATCAGCCCCAGCATTTT.

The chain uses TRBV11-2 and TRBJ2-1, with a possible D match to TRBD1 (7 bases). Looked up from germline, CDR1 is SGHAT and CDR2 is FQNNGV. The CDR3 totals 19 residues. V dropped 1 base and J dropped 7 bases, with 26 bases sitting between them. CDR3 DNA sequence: TGTGCCAGCAGCTTAGTATATAGTGACAGGGCGGCTGCGGGGAATGAGCAGTTCTTC. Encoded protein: CASSLVYSDRAAAGNEQFF.

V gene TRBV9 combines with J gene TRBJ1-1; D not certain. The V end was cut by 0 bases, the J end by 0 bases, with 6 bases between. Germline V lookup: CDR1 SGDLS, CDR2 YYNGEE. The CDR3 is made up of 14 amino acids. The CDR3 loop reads CASSVEIMNTEAFF. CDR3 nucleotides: TGTGCCAGCAGCGTAGAGATCATGAACACTGAAGCTTTCTTT.

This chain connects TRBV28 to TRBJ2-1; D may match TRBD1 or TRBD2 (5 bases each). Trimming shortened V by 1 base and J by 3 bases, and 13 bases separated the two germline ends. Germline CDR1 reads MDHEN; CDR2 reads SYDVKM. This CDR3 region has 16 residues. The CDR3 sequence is CASSLYGGDGYNEQFF. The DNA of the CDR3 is TGTGCCAGCAGTTTATATGGGGGAGACGGCTACAATGAGCAGTTCTTC.